This T cell receptor beta chain was recovered during a study of OX40 agonist ivuxolimab in advanced cancers. Sequencing was performed with immunoSEQ multiplex PCR; in TCRdb, only in-frame clones are kept and a portion is missing. This repertoire shows about 21,000 clones, about 83% found once; its top ten account for over 15%. This clone has a handful of counts. Germline V CDR1 and CDR2: MNHNS, SASEGT. Trimming took 5 bases from V and 0 from J, leaving 8 bases between them. This CDR3 has 15 amino acids. Sequences were derived from CD4+ or CD8+ T cells sorted from blood, sampled in a trial of the OX40 agonist ivuxolimab. The chain couples TRBV6-1 to TRBJ2-6; D might be TRBD1 (5 bases). This TCR was sampled from an adult with an advanced solid tumor such as melanoma, head and neck, liver or kidney cancer. The CDR3 loop is CASSRQSSGANVLTF. The CDR3 DNA reads as TGTGCCAGCAGTAGACAGAGCTCTGGGGCCAACGTCCTGACTTTC.